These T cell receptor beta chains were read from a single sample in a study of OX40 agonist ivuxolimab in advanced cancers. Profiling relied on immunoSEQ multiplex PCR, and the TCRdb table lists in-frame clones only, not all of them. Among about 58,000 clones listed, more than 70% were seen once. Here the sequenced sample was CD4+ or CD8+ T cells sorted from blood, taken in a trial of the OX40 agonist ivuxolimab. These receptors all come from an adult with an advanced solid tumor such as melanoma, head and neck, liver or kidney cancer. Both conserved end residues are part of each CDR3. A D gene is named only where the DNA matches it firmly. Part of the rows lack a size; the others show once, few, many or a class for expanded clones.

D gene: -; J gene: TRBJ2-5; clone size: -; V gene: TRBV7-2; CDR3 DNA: TGTGCCAGCAGCTTCAGGGGCCATGCGGGCCAACAAGAGACCCAGTACTTC; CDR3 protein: CASSFRGHAGQQETQYF
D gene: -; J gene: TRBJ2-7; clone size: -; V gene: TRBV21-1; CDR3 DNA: TGTGCCAGCAGCGAGACACGACTAGCGGGAGTTCTCTCCTACGAGCAGTACTTC; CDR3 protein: CASSETRLAGVLSYEQYF
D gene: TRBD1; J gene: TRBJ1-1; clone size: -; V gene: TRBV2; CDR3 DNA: TGTGCCAGCAGGCCTCTGGACAGGGCCGGGACTGAAGCTTTCTTT; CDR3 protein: CASRPLDRAGTEAFF
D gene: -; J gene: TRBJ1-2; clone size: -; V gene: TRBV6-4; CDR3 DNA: TGTGCCAGCAGCCTAGGGGTGAACTATGGCTACACCTTC; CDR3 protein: CASSLGVNYGYTF
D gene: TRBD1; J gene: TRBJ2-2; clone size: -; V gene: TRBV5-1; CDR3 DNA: TGCGCCAGCAGCTTGGGGGACAGGGCAACCGGGGAGCTGTTTTTT; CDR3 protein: CASSLGDRATGELFF
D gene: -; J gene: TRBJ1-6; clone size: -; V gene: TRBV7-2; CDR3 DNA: TGTGCCAGCAGCCGCTCAGGACGGGGTGGGGGTTCTTCACCCCTCCACTTT; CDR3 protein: CASSRSGRGGGSSPLHF
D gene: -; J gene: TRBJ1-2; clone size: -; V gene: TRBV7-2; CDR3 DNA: TGTGCCAGCAGCTTTCGGACACCGACTAACTATGGCTACACCTTC; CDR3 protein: CASSFRTPTNYGYTF
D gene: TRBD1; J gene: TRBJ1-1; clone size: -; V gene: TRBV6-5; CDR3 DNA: TGTGCCAGCAGTTACTCGGGACAGGGGACCGGGGCTTTCTTT; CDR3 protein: CASSYSGQGTGAFF
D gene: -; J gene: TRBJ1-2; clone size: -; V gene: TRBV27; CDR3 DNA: TGTGCCAGTCGAAGCAGGAGCTCCAGCTATGGCTACACCTTC; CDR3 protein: CASRSRSSSYGYTF
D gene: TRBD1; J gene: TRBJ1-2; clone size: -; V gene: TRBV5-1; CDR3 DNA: TGCGCCAGCAGCTTCCAGGGACAGGATTCGGGCTACACCTTC; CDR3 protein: CASSFQGQDSGYTF
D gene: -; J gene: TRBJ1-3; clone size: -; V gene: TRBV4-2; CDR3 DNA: TGTGCCAGCAGCCAAGCTAGGGGGTCTGGAAACACCATATATTTT; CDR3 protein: CASSQARGSGNTIYF
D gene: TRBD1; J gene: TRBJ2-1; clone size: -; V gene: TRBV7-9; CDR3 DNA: TGTGCCAGCAGCTTCGCACACCTGGGACAGGGTACGAATGAGCAGTTCTTC; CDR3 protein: CASSFAHLGQGTNEQFF
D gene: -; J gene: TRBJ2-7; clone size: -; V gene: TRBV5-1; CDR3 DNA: TGCGCCAGCAGCTTGGCCCCCCAAGGGGATCGCGAGCAGTACTTC; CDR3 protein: CASSLAPQGDREQYF
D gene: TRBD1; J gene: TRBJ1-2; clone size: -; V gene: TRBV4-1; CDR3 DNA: TGCGCCAGCAGCACGAGACAGGGCGGCTACACCTTC; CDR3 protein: CASSTRQGGYTF
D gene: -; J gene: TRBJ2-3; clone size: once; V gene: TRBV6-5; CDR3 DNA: TGTGCCAGCAGTTACTCGAGGGGGGGCATCACAGATACGCAGTATTTT; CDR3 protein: CASSYSRGGITDTQYF
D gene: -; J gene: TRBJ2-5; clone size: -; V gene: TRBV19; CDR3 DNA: TGTGCCAGTAATCGGGGAGACACCTTTGGGGAGACCCAGTACTTC; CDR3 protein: CASNRGDTFGETQYF
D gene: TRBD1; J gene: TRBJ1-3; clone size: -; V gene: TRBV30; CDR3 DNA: TGTGCCGGGCGGGGACAGGGATCCTCGAGCTCTGGAAACACCATATATTTT; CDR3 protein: CAGRGQGSSSSGNTIYF
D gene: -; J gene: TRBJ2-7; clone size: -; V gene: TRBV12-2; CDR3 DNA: TGTGCAAGTCGCCCTACTAGCGGGGACTCCTACGAGCAGTACTTC; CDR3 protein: CASRPTSGDSYEQYF
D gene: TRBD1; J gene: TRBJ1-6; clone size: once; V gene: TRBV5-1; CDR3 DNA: TGCGCCAGCAGCTTGGCTATAGGGGGCTCGCAGAATTCACCCCTCCACTTT; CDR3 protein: CASSLAIGGSQNSPLHF
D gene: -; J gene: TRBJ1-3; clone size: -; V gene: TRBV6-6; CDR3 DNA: TGTGCCAGCAGTTACGGGGGCGGTGGAAACACCATATATTTT; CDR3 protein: CASSYGGGGNTIYF
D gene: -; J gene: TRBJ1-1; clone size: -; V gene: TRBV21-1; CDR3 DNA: TGTGCCAGCAACCCTCACATGGACACTGAAGCTTTCTTT; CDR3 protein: CASNPHMDTEAFF
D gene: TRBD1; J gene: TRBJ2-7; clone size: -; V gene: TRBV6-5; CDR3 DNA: TGTGCCAGCAGTCCGACAGGGAACTACGAGCAGTACTTC; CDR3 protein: CASSPTGNYEQYF
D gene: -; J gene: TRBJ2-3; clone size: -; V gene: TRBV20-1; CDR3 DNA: TGCAGTGCTCCTCAGGGGGATACGCAGTATTTT; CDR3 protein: CSAPQGDTQYF
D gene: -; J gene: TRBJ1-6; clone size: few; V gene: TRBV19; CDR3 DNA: TGTGCCAGCCTCGACACGGTGGGAATAAGGTCACCCCTCCACTTT; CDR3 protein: CASLDTVGIRSPLHF
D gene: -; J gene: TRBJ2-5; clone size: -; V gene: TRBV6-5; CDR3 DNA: TGTGCCACCTTAGCCGGGACATCGCCCCAAGAGACCCAGTACTTC; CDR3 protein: CATLAGTSPQETQYF
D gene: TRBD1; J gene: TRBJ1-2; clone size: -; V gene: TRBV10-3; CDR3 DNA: TGTGCCATCAGCAGGGGGGGAAACTATGGCTACACCTTC; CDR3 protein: CAISRGGNYGYTF
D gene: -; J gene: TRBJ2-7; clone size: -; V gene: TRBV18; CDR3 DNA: TGTGCCAGCTCACCACGAGGGGTTCACGAGCAGTACTTC; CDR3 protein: CASSPRGVHEQYF
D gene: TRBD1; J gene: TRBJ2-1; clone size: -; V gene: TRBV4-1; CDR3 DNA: TGCGCCAGCAGCCAAGAGGGACAGGGTACCTACAATGAGCAGTTCTTC; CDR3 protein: CASSQEGQGTYNEQFF
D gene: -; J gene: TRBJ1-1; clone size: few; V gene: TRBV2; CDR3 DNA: TGTGCCAGCATTCGACAGAACACTGAAGCTTTCTTT; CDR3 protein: CASIRQNTEAFF
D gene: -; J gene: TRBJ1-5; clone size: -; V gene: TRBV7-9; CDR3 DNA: TGTGCCAGCAGCTTGGGGACGTCCCCCAGCAATCAGCCCCAGCATTTT; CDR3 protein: CASSLGTSPSNQPQHF
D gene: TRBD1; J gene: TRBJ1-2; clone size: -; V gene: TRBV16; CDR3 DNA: TGTGCCAGCAGCCCGCGGACAGGGAGCTATGGCTACACCTTC; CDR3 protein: CASSPRTGSYGYTF
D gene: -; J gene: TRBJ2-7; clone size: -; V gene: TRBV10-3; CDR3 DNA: TGTGCCATCGGGTTTTTTAGCAGGAGAGGATCTGAGGAGCAGTACTTC; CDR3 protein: CAIGFFSRRGSEEQYF
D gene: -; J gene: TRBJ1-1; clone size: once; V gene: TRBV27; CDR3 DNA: TGTGCCAGCAGCCTATCGGGGCAGACCACTGAAGCTTTCTTT; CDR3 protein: CASSLSGQTTEAFF
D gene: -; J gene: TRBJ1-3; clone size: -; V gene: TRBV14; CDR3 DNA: TGTGCCAGCAGCCAAAAGGGGATCGGAAACACCATATATTTT; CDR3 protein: CASSQKGIGNTIYF
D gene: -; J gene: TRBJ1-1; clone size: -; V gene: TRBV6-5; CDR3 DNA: TGTGCCACGGCAACAGGCCTGAACACTGAAGCTTTCTTT; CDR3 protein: CATATGLNTEAFF
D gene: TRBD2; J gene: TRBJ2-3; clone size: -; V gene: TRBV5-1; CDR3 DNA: TGCGCCAGCACCGGGGGGTCCGATACGCAGTATTTT; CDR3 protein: CASTGGSDTQYF
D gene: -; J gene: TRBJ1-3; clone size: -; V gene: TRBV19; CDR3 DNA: TGTGCCAGTAAAGAGGGTCCTGGAAACACCATATATTTT; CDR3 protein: CASKEGPGNTIYF
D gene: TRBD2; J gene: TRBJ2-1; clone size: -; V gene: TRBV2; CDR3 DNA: TGTGCCAGTACTAGCGGGGAATACAATGAGCAGTTCTTC; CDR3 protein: CASTSGEYNEQFF
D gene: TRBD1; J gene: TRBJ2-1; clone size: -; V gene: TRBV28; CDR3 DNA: TGTGCCAGCAGTTCCGACAGGGGGTGGAATGAGCAGTTCTTC; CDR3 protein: CASSSDRGWNEQFF
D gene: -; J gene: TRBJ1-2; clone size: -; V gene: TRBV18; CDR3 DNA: TGTGCCAGCTCACCCCGGACGGGCAGGGCCCCGCAGGAGGATGGCTACACCTTC; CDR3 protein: CASSPRTGRAPQEDGYTF
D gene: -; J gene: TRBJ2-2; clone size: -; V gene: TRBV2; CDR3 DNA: TGTGCCAGCAGTATTAAGGGGTTAGGCACCGGGGAGCTGTTTTTT; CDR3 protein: CASSIKGLGTGELFF
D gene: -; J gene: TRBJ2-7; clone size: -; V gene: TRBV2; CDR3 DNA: TGTGCCAGCAGTGAAGCGTACAACAGACTTTACGAGCAGTACTTC; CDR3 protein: CASSEAYNRLYEQYF
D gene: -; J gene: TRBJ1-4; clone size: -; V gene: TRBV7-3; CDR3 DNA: TGTGCCAGCAGCCTGGGGCGGGGGGAAAAACTGTTTTTT; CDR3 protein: CASSLGRGEKLFF
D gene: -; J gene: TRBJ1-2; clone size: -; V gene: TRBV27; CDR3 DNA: TGTGCCAGCAGTTTTGAGCCGAGACAGAGAAACTATGGCTACACCTTC; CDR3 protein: CASSFEPRQRNYGYTF
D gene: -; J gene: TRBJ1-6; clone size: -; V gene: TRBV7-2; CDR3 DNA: TGTGCCAGCAACCTCATACAGGGCTATAATTCACCCCTCCACTTT; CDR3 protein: CASNLIQGYNSPLHF
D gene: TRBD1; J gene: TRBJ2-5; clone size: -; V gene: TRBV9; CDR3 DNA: TGTGCCAGCAGCGTAGGGAACAGGGGGCAAGAGACCCAGTACTTC; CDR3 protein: CASSVGNRGQETQYF
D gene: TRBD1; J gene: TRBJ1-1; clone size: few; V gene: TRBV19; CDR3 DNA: TGTGCCAGTAGGGAGGACAGGGGAAACACTGAAGCTTTCTTT; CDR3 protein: CASREDRGNTEAFF
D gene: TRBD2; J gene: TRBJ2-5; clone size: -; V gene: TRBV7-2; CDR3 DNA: TGTGCCAGCAGCTTGGGGGGGGTCAGGGAGACCCAGTACTTC; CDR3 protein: CASSLGGVRETQYF
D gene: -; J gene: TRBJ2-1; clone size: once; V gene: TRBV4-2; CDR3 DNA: TGTGCCAGCAGCCAAGTAGGGGGCTCCTACAATGAGCAGTTCTTC; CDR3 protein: CASSQVGGSYNEQFF
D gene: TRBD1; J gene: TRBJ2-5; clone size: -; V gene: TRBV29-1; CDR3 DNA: TGCAGCGCTACCACAGGGGCCCAAGAGACCCAGTACTTC; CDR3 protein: CSATTGAQETQYF
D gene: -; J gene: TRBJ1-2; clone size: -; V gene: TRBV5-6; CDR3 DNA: TGTGCCAGCAGCCCCGGACTGACTTATGGCTACACCTTC; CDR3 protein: CASSPGLTYGYTF
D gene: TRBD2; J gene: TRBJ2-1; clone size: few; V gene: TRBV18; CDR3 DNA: TGTGCCAGCTCACCGACTAGCGGGGGGGCCGGGTCCTACAATGAGCAGTTCTTC; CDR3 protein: CASSPTSGGAGSYNEQFF
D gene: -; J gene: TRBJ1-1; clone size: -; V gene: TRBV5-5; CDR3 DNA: TGTGCCAGCAGCTATACAGCGACGAACACTGAAGCTTTCTTT; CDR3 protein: CASSYTATNTEAFF
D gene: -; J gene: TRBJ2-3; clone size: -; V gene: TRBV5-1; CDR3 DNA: TGCGCCAGCAGCAAACCCCTATCTAGCACAGATACGCAGTATTTT; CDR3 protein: CASSKPLSSTDTQYF
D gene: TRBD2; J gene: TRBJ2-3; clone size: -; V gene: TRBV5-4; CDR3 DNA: TGTGCCAGCAGCTTGAGAATTTTGGCTAGCGGGGGGGGGAGCACAGATACGCAGTATTTT; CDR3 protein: CASSLRILASGGGSTDTQYF
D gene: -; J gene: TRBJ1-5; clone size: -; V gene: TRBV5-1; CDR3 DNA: TGCGCCAGCAGCTTCAGGAAGTATAGCAATCAGCCCCAGCATTTT; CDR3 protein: CASSFRKYSNQPQHF
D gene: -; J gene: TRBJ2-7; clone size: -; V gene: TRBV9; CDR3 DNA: TGTGCCAGCAGCGTAGGGCCCTCGGAGGAGCAGTACTTC; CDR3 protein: CASSVGPSEEQYF
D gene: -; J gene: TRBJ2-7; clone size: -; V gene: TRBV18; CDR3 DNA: TGTGCCAGCTCACCCTTGTACGAGCAGTACTTC; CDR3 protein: CASSPLYEQYF
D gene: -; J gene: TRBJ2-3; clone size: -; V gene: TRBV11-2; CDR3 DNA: TGTGCCAGCAGCTTAGTTGGTACTGGTATCAGCACAGATACGCAGTATTTT; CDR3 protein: CASSLVGTGISTDTQYF
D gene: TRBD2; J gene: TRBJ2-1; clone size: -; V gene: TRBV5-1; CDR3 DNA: TGCGCCAGCAGCTTGTACGGCGGGGGGGCCAGCTCCAATGAGCAGTTCTTC; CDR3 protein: CASSLYGGGASSNEQFF